This is a list of T cell receptor beta chains from one sample in a study of blood T cell repertoires in COVID-19. Sequencing was performed with immunoSEQ multiplex PCR; in TCRdb, only in-frame clones are kept and a portion is missing. The data contain 75,000 to 95,000 clones, 90% of them singletons. The sequenced material came from peripheral blood. The receptors were gathered from a man between 60 and 75 years old with acute or convalescent COVID-19. Each CDR3 is given with its conserved first and last residue. The D gene is left open where the match is weak.

j_call	d_call	v_call	cdr3_aa	cdr3_nt
TRBJ1-2	-	TRBV9	CASSVDGRGGGYTF	TGTGCCAGCAGCGTAGACGGCAGGGGCGGTGGCTACACCTTC
TRBJ2-5	-	TRBV6-5	CASILRGETQYF	TGTGCCAGCATTTTGAGGGGGGAGACCCAGTACTTC
TRBJ1-4	-	TRBV11-3	CASSTFPWGPERLTNEKLFF	TGTGCCAGCAGCACCTTTCCTTGGGGGCCGGAAAGGTTAACTAATGAAAAACTGTTTTTT
TRBJ1-2	-	TRBV7-8	CASSLGGQYYGYTF	TGTGCCAGCAGTCTCGGGGGGCAGTACTATGGCTACACCTTC
TRBJ2-2	-	TRBV28	CASSSPPSPGELFF	TGTGCCAGCAGTTCCCCGCCCAGTCCCGGGGAGCTGTTTTTT
TRBJ2-7	-	TRBV29-1	CSANGQGSSYEQYF	TGCAGCGCCAATGGCCAGGGAAGCTCCTACGAGCAGTACTTC
TRBJ1-6	TRBD1	TRBV7-9	CAGGTGGNSPLHF	TGTGCCGGCGGGACAGGGGGTAATTCACCCCTCCACTTT
TRBJ2-1	TRBD2	TRBV11-3	CASSLERPLLGLAGFGEQFF	TGTGCCAGCAGCTTAGAGCGCCCCCTCCTCGGACTAGCGGGATTCGGTGAGCAGTTCTTC
TRBJ2-5	-	TRBV6-6	CASSYAGQETQYF	TGTGCCAGCAGTTACGCGGGACAAGAGACCCAGTACTTC
TRBJ1-5	-	TRBV7-2	CASSSTAVRGGSLLQHF	TGTGCCAGCAGCTCCACGGCGGTACGGGGAGGCTCCTTGCTCCAGCATTTT
TRBJ2-3	TRBD1	TRBV28	CASGGQGFGSPDTQYF	TGTGCCAGTGGAGGACAGGGATTTGGCTCCCCAGATACGCAGTATTTT
TRBJ2-2	-	TRBV5-4	CASSHWTRGSRPGELFF	TGTGCCAGCAGCCATTGGACGAGAGGGTCCCGTCCCGGGGAGCTGTTTTTT